These 19 T cell receptor beta chains share one sample of origin, sequenced in a study of shared clonotypes between healthy human individuals (dated by TCRdb to the early 2020s). The library was made by the immunoSEQ multiplex PCR assay. Sourced from immuneACCESS, this table was stored by TCRdb with only in-frame sequences that have V and J called. A share of the clones is absent; for the studies checked, an unresolved V gene accounts for under half, and the remainder has no known explanation. A total of approximately 2,300,000 clones appear in this sample, roughly 92% of them only once. Approximately 0.4% of the sample is held by the ten biggest clonotypes. The sample consisted of naive CD4+ T cells from PBMCs. Per the publication, the cell subset or site label means: CD45RA+ positively selected. These receptors were obtained from a man between 18 and 35 years old in good health. Some clones in this sample may be carry-over from other donors' samples.

The chain employs TRBV28 and TRBJ1-4; D remains ambiguous. V was cut by 8 bases and J by 3 bases, with 19 bases left in between. Germline values: CDR1 MDHEN, CDR2 SYDVKM. The CDR3 consists of 16 residues. This CDR3 is CASSNRRRSPNEKLFF. For the CDR3, the DNA is TGTGCCAGCTCGAACCGTCGACGGAGCCCTAATGAAAAACTGTTTTTT.

This rearrangement joins TRBV19 to TRBJ2-2, with 7 bases identical to TRBD2. V gave up 7 bases and J gave up 0 bases; unmatched junction bases: 8. The CDR3 sequence is 16 residues long. Germline V CDR1 and CDR2: LNHDA, SQIVND (reference sequence). This CDR3 is CASKGRAPPNTGELFF. CDR3 in DNA: TGTGCCAGTAAGGGGAGGGCCCCGCCGAACACCGGGGAGCTGTTTTTT.

The gene calls are TRBV7-2 and TRBJ1-4; 8 bases map to TRBD1. This CDR3 is 15 amino acids long. The trim removed 5 bases at V and 7 bases at J, leaving 9 bases unmatched. CDR1 and CDR2 from the germline V gene are SGHTA and FQGNSA. The CDR3, as DNA: TGTGCCAGCAGCCAATTCAGGGGGCTTGGTGAAAAACTGTTTTTT. It translates to CASSQFRGLGEKLFF. Full variable domain (missing parts from reference TRBV7-2 and TRBJ1-4): GAGVSQSPSNKVTEKGKDVELRCDPISGHTALYWYRQSLGQGLEFLIYFQGNSAPDKSGLPSDRFSAERTGGSVSTLTIQRTQQEDSAVYLCASSQFRGLGEKLFFGSGTQLSVL.

The chain employs TRBV7-9 and TRBJ2-5; TRBD1 is a possible D gene (6 bases). V was pared by 1 base and J by 10 bases, with 13 bases between. Germline V gene data show CDR1 as SEHNR and CDR2 as FQNEAQ (reference sequence). The CDR3 runs 13 residues. The CDR3 nucleotides read TGTGCCAGCAGCTTAGTTCAGGGGATAAGCCAGTACTTC. Translation gives CASSLVQGISQYF.

This chain links TRBV7-2 with TRBJ1-2, with unresolved D. Trimming took off 1 base at V and 5 bases at J, with 11 bases between the two ends. There are 14 residues in the CDR3. From germline, CDR1 is SGHTA and CDR2 FQGNSA. The CDR3 here is CASSLDPLGYGYTF. The CDR3 nucleotides are TGTGCCAGCAGCTTAGACCCTCTCGGGTATGGCTACACCTTC.

The rearrangement joins TRBV6-5 to TRBJ1-2, with D maybe TRBD1 (5 bases). The germline CDR1 and CDR2 sequences are MNHEY and SVGAGI. This CDR3 contains 13 residues. Trimming removed 6 bases from V and 4 bases from J, with 12 bases in between. The CDR3 reads CASRGGSGYGYTF. CDR3 nucleotide sequence: TGTGCCAGCAGGGGGGGGTCCGGCTATGGCTACACCTTC.

This chain joins TRBV9 and TRBJ2-5, with D unclear. V lost 0 bases, J lost 4 bases, and 13 bases lay in between. The germline V gene has CDR1 SGDLS and CDR2 YYNGEE. The CDR3 has 15 residues. This chain's CDR3 is CASSVGVGLGETQYF. The CDR3 DNA sequence: TGTGCCAGCAGCGTAGGAGTAGGGCTGGGAGAGACCCAGTACTTC.

The chain links TRBV9 to TRBJ2-5; the D gene is possibly TRBD1 (5 bases). There are 13 residues in the CDR3. V was clipped by 2 bases and J by 4 bases, with 9 bases between them. Per the germline V gene, CDR1 is SGDLS and CDR2 is YYNGEE. CDR3 DNA: TGTGCCAGCAGCGTGTGGCAGGGAGAGACCCAGTACTTC. Protein product: CASSVWQGETQYF.

The chain uses TRBV5-4 and TRBJ1-2; D is possibly TRBD1 (6 bases). Germline CDR1 reads SGHNT; CDR2 reads YYREEE (reference sequence). The CDR3 sequence is 16 residues long. Trimming cost V 0 bases and J 1 base, with 13 bases left between them. The CDR3 region has the DNA TGTGCCAGCAGCTTGGCCGCGGGGGGCGATAACTATGGCTACACCTTC. Translating it yields CASSLAAGGDNYGYTF.

CDR3 region: CASSPRGLGVAYSGANVLTF. CDR3 bases: TGTGCCAGCTCACCAAGGGGGCTAGGCGTAGCGTACTCTGGGGCCAACGTCCTGACTTTC. The chain employs TRBV18 and TRBJ2-6, with TRBD1 matching over 7 bases. Germline V CDR1 and CDR2: KGHSH, LQKENI. The CDR3 totals 20 residues. J gave up 0 bases and V 2 bases, and 13 bases lay outside the gene matches.

This chain connects TRBV4-1 to TRBJ1-4; D is uncertain. CDR3 length equals 16 residues. V was cut by 4 bases and J by 0 bases, with 12 bases left in between. CDR1 is MGHRA, CDR2 YSYEKL, per germline. DNA for the CDR3: TGCGCCAGCAGCCGCACACGAGTTGCAACTAATGAAAAACTGTTTTTT. It codes for CASSRTRVATNEKLFF.

The chain joins TRBV5-5 to TRBJ2-7; D unclear. Per the germline V gene, CDR1 is SGHKS and CDR2 is YYEKEE (reference sequence). The ends were cut back, 0 bases at V and 2 bases at J, with 9 bases in the middle. The CDR3 consists of 14 residues. In DNA, the CDR3 is TGTGCCAGCAGCTTGGTGACGGCCACCTACGAGCAGTACTTC. Its protein is CASSLVTATYEQYF.

Here the CDR3 DNA reads TGTGCCAGCAGCGTAGTCAGAGCGGGAGGGTACAATGAGCAGTTCTTC. It yields the protein CASSVVRAGGYNEQFF. The J gene is TRBJ2-1, the V gene TRBV9; TRBD2 matches at 10 bases. The V gene's germline CDR1 is SGDLS and CDR2 YYNGEE. Losses at the gene ends were 0 bases for V and 4 bases for J; bases not matched to a gene: 4. This CDR3 is built from 16 residues.

V gene TRBV4-1 combines with J gene TRBJ1-2, with D possibly TRBD1 on 5 matching bases. The CDR3 is 14 amino acids. CDR1 is MGHRA and CDR2 is YSYEKL in the germline V gene. Deletions cut 0 bases from V and 7 bases from J, with 12 bases between. This chain's CDR3 is CASSQDRAGSGYTF. In nucleotides, the CDR3 is TGCGCCAGCAGCCAAGATCGGGCAGGGTCTGGCTACACCTTC.

This clone occurred once. This rearrangement joins TRBV28 to TRBJ1-1; TRBD1 matches at 10 bases. Germline V gene data show CDR1 as MDHEN and CDR2 as SYDVKM. V shed 6 bases and J 4 bases; nucleotides not matched to a gene: 11. The CDR3 consists of 16 residues. The CDR3 loop is CASRPRQGAGGTEAFF. In DNA form, the CDR3 reads TGTGCCAGCAGACCCCGACAGGGGGCTGGGGGCACTGAAGCTTTCTTT.

The chain carries TRBV29-1 and TRBJ1-2; tentatively, D is TRBD1 (5 bases). The CDR3 loop spans 13 amino acids. Trimming shortened V by 6 bases and J by 5 bases, and 16 bases separated the two germline ends. Germline loops: CDR1 SQVTM, CDR2 ANQGSEA. Here the CDR3 reads CSVRGIGVYGYTF. Written as DNA, the CDR3 is TGCAGCGTCCGAGGGATAGGGGTTTATGGCTACACCTTC. The full variable domain, its missing parts supplied by reference TRBV29-1 and TRBJ1-2, is SAVISQKPSRDICQRGTSLTIQCQVDSQVTMMFWYRQQPGQSLTLIATANQGSEATYESGFVIDKFPISRPNLTFSTLTVSNMSPEDSSIYLCSVRGIGVYGYTFGSGTRLTVV.

The rearrangement links TRBV29-1 to TRBJ2-5; 7 bases are a match to TRBD1. Trimming cost V 3 bases and J 7 bases; bases outside gene matches: 5. The CDR3 is made up of 12 amino acids. Per germline, CDR1 SQVTM and CDR2 ANQGSEA. The DNA for the CDR3 is TGCAGCGTTGATGTCAGGGGGAGGACCCAGTACTTC. Protein product: CSVDVRGRTQYF.

This clone was counted a single time. The rearrangement links TRBV11-2 to TRBJ2-1, with D unresolved. Per the germline V gene, CDR1 is SGHAT and CDR2 is FQNNGV. Between the trimmed V and J ends, which lost 0 bases and 9 bases, there was a span of 3 bases. The CDR3 is 11 residues long. CDR3 DNA sequence: TGTGCCAGCAGCTTAGAGGCTGAGCAGTTCTTC. It is translated as CASSLEAEQFF.

This sequence joins TRBV6-5 and TRBJ1-5; TRBD1 matches at 7 bases. Germline CDR1 reads MNHEY; CDR2 reads SVGAGI. V lost 6 bases, J lost 4 bases, and 3 bases stayed unmatched. The CDR3 contains 13 residues. CDR3 amino acids: CASRPTGNQPQHF. The CDR3 nucleotides read TGTGCCAGCAGGCCGACAGGGAATCAGCCCCAGCATTTT.